The T cell receptor beta chain described here comes from a study of brain T cells in children with intractable seizures. The study, taken as a whole, reports: Each case's top public CDR3 resembled known HCMV, EBV or influenza A CDR3s.

Only cases whose brain tissue showed the highest T cell transcript signatures were sequenced. Produced via immunoSEQ multiplex PCR; TCRdb's table is partial and in-frame only. The sample gives around 10,000 clones, roughly three quarters of which show up once; around 19% is in the top ten. Of note for this clone: Antigen: not known.

Trimming cost V 6 bases and J 0 bases, with 8 bases left between them. The CDR3 has 13 residues. CDR1 and CDR2 (germline): MNHEY, SMNVEV (reference sequence). The source of this sequence is a girl aged 2 to 10 with tuberous sclerosis and intractable seizures. Sequenced here: resected brain tissue, sampled at surgery. This sequence joins TRBV27 and TRBJ1-1, with no clear D. The chain's CDR3 is CASRVLLNTEAFF. CDR3 in DNA: TGTGCCAGCAGAGTCCTACTGAACACTGAAGCTTTCTTT.